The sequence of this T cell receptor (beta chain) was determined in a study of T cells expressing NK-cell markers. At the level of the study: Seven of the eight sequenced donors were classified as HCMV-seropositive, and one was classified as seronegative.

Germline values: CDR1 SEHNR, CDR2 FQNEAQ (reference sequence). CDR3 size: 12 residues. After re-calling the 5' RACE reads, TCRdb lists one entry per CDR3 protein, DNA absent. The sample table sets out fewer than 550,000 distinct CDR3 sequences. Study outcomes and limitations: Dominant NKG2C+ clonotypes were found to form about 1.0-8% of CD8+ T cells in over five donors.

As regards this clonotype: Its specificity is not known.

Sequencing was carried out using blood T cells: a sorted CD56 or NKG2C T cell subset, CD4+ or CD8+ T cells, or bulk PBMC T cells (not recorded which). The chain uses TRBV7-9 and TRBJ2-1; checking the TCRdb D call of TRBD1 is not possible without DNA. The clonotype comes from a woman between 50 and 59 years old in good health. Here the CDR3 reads CAGFEGANEQFF.